The 19 T cell receptor beta chains below all came from one sample that was sequenced in a study of blood T cell repertoires in COVID-19. Data came from immunoSEQ multiplex PCR; TCRdb stores just in-frame clones and leaves some out. The table has roughly 370,000 clones, more than 75% seen once; the top ten hold approximately 9.3%. Sequenced input: PBMCs or T cells enriched from blood (not recorded which). The receptors shown here come from a woman aged 45-65 years who had recovered from COVID-19.

V is TRBV30 and J is TRBJ1-4, with D unresolved. CDR1 is GTSNPN, CDR2 SVGIG, per germline (reference sequence). V lost 0 bases and J lost 7, with 15 bases in between. This CDR3 spans 15 amino acids. The CDR3 spells CAWSVKGRVREKLFF. DNA for the CDR3: TGTGCCTGGAGTGTAAAAGGGCGGGTTCGTGAAAAACTGTTTTTT.

The chain carries TRBV2 and TRBJ1-1, with TRBD1 as a possible D gene (6 bases). Germline assignment: CDR1 SNHLY and CDR2 FYNNEI. This CDR3 comprises 13 residues. V was pared by 10 bases and J by 2 bases, with 14 bases between. DNA for the CDR3: TGTGCCATGAGGTCCAGGGGAAACACTGAAGCTTTCTTT. Translated, it gives CAMRSRGNTEAFF.

This clone was recorded only once. The chain couples TRBV15 to TRBJ2-5, with 9 nucleotides matching TRBD2. The V gene's germline CDR1 is LNHNV and CDR2 YYDKDF (reference sequence). V lost 8 bases, J lost 2 bases, and 6 bases stayed unmatched. The CDR3 is 14 residues long. The CDR3 spells CATRSAGGQETQYF. In DNA form, the CDR3 reads TGTGCCACCCGTTCCGCGGGGGGGCAAGAGACCCAGTACTTC.

The rearrangement links TRBV7-9 to TRBJ1-4, with D unresolved. The V end lost 7 bases, the J end lost 6 bases, and 18 bases lay between the germline ends. Germline V gene lookup returns CDR1 SEHNR and CDR2 FQNEAQ (reference sequence). CDR3 size: 15 residues. For the CDR3, the DNA is TGTGCCAGCACCACGAGAGGTGACTTGGATGAAAAACTGTTTTTT. Amino acid sequence: CASTTRGDLDEKLFF.

This chain uses TRBV30 with TRBJ2-1; perhaps D is TRBD1 or TRBD2 (5 bases each). The CDR3 is 16 residues long. V was cut by 5 bases and J by 5 bases, with 22 bases left in between. Germline CDR1 is GTSNPN and CDR2 is SVGIG (reference sequence). The CDR3 DNA reads as TGTGCCTGGGAGGGGTCGGGCCTGGGGTCGAACAATGAGCAGTTCTTC. It translates to CAWEGSGLGSNNEQFF.

V and J are TRBV5-4 and TRBJ1-2, with a tentative D call TRBD1 (5 bases). The CDR3 consists of 16 residues. In germline, CDR1 is SGHNT, CDR2 YYREEE (reference sequence). V lost 4 bases and J lost 1, with 17 bases in between. This CDR3 reads CASSPAGTGVNYGYTF. CDR3 DNA: TGTGCCAGCAGCCCCGCTGGGACGGGGGTTAACTATGGCTACACCTTC.

The chain couples TRBV11-1 to TRBJ2-7; the D gene is possibly TRBD1 (6 bases). In germline, CDR1 is SGHAT, CDR2 FQDESV (reference sequence). The V end was cut by 7 bases, the J end by 5 bases, with 21 bases between. This CDR3 is 15 amino acids long. CDR3 in amino acids: CASTNYRDFVHEQYF. The CDR3 DNA reads TGTGCCAGCACCAATTACAGGGATTTCGTCCACGAGCAGTACTTC.

This chain uses TRBV10-3 with TRBJ2-1; TRBD1 might be the D (6 bases). The CDR3 is 14 amino acids. Trimming removed 8 bases from V and 3 bases from J, with 14 bases in between. Germline lookup yields CDR1 ENHRY and CDR2 SYGVKD. The CDR3 is CAIGQGQGYNEQFF. The CDR3 DNA reads as TGTGCCATCGGTCAGGGGCAGGGCTACAATGAGCAGTTCTTC.

This clone appeared once. This chain connects TRBV11-2 to TRBJ2-1, with 7 bases lining up with TRBD2. The CDR3 contains 16 residues. The germline V gene encodes CDR1 SGHAT and CDR2 FQNNGV. V was clipped by 5 bases and J by 0 bases; unmatched bases: 7. The CDR3 sequence is CASSAGEGSSYNEQFF. The CDR3 DNA is TGTGCCAGCAGCGCTGGGGAGGGTAGCTCCTACAATGAGCAGTTCTTC.

The chain has TRBV7-9 and TRBJ1-2, with a possible D match to TRBD1 (5 bases). V lost 1 base and J 5 bases, leaving 11 bases between the germline ends. Germline assignment: CDR1 SEHNR and CDR2 FQNEAQ (reference sequence). The CDR3 is 14 residues long. CDR3 coding DNA: TGTGCCAGCAGCTTAGGCGCAGGGAGGTATGGCTACACCTTC. Its translation: CASSLGAGRYGYTF. Supplemented by reference TRBV7-9 and TRBJ1-2, the full variable domain reads DTGVSQNPRHKITKRGQNVTFRCDPISEHNRLYWYRQTLGQGPEFLTYFQNEAQLEKSRLLSDRFSAERPKGSFSTLEIQRTEQGDSAMYLCASSLGAGRYGYTFGSGTRLTVV.

This clone was counted only a few times. CDR3 sequence reads: CASSWSGGPYNEQFF. CDR3 DNA: TGTGCCAGCAGCTGGAGCGGGGGGCCGTACAATGAGCAGTTCTTC. The rearrangement uses TRBV7-2 and TRBJ2-1; 9 bases fit TRBD2. The CDR3 runs to 15 residues. Trimming removed 4 bases from V and 4 bases from J; junction bases left unmatched: 5. The V gene's germline CDR1 is SGHTA and CDR2 FQGNSA.

The CDR3 protein is CAWSQVMNEQFF. The CDR3 region has the DNA TGTGCCTGGAGCCAGGTTATGAATGAGCAGTTCTTC. The rearrangement uses TRBV30 and TRBJ2-1; D is unresolved. The CDR3 totals 12 residues. The germline V gene has CDR1 GTSNPN and CDR2 SVGIG (reference sequence). Trimming took 3 bases from V and 7 from J, leaving 10 bases between them. Using reference TRBV30 and TRBJ2-1 for the parts outside the CDR3, the full variable domain is SQTIHQWPATLVQPVGSPLSLECTVEGTSNPNLYWYRQAAGRGLQLLFYSVGIGQISSEVPQNLSASRPQDRQFILSSKKLLLSDSGFYLCAWSQVMNEQFFGPGTRLTVL.

The chain links TRBV3-1 (or the pseudogene TRBV3-2) to TRBJ2-1, with D unresolved. The length of the CDR3 is 14 residues. V lost 0 bases, J lost 8 bases, and 11 bases lay in between. Germline V lookup: CDR1 LGHDT, CDR2 YNNKEL (reference sequence). The CDR3 is CASSQDLSEDEQFF. CDR3 coding DNA: TGTGCCAGCAGCCAAGATCTCAGTGAGGATGAGCAGTTCTTC.

This chain joins TRBV5-1 and TRBJ2-3, with 7 positions matching TRBD1. CDR3 size: 14 residues. J gave up 4 bases and V 4 bases, and 6 bases lay outside the gene matches. Germline V gives CDR1 SGHRS, CDR2 YFSETQ. In DNA form, the CDR3 reads TGCGCCAGCAGCACGGGACAGCTCGCAGATACGCAGTATTTT. Translation: CASSTGQLADTQYF. Supplemented by reference TRBV5-1 and TRBJ2-3, the full variable domain reads KAGVTQTPRYLIKTRGQQVTLSCSPISGHRSVSWYQQTPGQGLQFLFEYFSETQRNKGNFPGRFSGRQFSNSRSEMNVSTLELGDSALYLCASSTGQLADTQYFGPGTRLTVL.

This clone has a count of ten or more. The rearrangement uses TRBV19 and TRBJ1-1; TRBD1 aligns across 11 bases. The CDR3 runs 15 residues. The V gene's germline CDR1 is LNHDA and CDR2 SQIVND (reference sequence). V shed 3 bases and J 7 bases; nucleotides not matched to a gene: 7. This CDR3 reads CASSIEDRGRSEAFF. The CDR3 coding sequence is TGTGCCAGTAGTATTGAGGACAGGGGGCGAAGTGAAGCTTTCTTT.

V is TRBV4-1 and J is TRBJ1-2; 7 nucleotides match TRBD1. Looked up from germline, CDR1 is MGHRA and CDR2 is YSYEKL. The CDR3 contains 13 residues. Trimming cost V 5 bases and J 5 bases; bases outside gene matches: 5. This CDR3 reads CASSYRQGYGYTF. DNA of the CDR3: TGCGCCAGCAGCTACCGACAGGGTTATGGCTACACCTTC.

The chain carries TRBV4-3 and TRBJ1-5, with 7 bases that match TRBD1. Trimming took 0 bases from V and 7 from J; bases not matched to a gene: 9. The CDR3 runs to 16 residues. The germline gives CDR1 LGHNA, CDR2 YSLEER. The CDR3 DNA sequence: TGCGCCAGCAGCCAAGATTCAGTAGGGGGCAGGCAGCCCCAGCATTTT. Protein sequence: CASSQDSVGGRQPQHF.

The table lists this clone with a few counts. The DNA for the CDR3 is TGTGCCAGCAGTCGAAGGGGTCTTTCTGATCTGTATCCTAAACCCCCTGAAGCTTTCTTT. Its protein is CASSRRGLSDLYPKPPEAFF. The chain uses TRBV2 and TRBJ1-1; maybe TRBD1 (5 bases). CDR1 and CDR2 (germline): SNHLY, FYNNEI. This CDR3 contains 20 residues. Deletions cut 5 bases from V and 6 bases from J, with 34 bases between.

The rearrangement links TRBV2 to TRBJ1-4; no firm D call. Trimming pared 6 bases from V and 0 bases from J, leaving 14 bases between. Germline V CDR1 and CDR2: SNHLY, FYNNEI. This CDR3 has 16 amino acids. The CDR3 region has the DNA TGTGCCAGCAGAAGAGGCAGTATCTCAACTAATGAAAAACTGTTTTTT. Its protein product is CASRRGSISTNEKLFF.